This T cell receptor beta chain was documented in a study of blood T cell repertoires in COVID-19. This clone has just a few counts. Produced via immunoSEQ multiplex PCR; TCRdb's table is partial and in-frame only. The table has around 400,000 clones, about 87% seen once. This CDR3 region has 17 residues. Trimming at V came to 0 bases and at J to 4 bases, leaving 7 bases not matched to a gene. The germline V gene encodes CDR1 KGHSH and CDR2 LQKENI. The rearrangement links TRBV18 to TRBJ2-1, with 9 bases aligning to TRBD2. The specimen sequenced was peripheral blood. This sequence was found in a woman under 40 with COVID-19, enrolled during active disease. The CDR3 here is CASSPPGDLAGYNEQFF. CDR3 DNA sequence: TGTGCCAGCTCACCACCGGGGGATCTAGCGGGGTACAATGAGCAGTTCTTC.